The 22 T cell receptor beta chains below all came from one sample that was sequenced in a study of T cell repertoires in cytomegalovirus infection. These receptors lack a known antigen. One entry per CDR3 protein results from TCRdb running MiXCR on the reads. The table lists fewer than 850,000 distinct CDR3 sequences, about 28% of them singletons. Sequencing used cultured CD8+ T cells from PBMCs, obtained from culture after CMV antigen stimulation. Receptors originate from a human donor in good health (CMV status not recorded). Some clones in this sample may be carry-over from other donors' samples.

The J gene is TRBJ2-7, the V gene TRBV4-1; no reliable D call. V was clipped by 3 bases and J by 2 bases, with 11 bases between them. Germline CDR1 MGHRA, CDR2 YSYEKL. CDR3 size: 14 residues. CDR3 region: CASSHLSRPYEQYF. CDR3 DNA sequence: TGCGCCAGCAGCCATCTAAGTCGCCCCTACGAGCAGTACTTC.

Here the CDR3 reads CASSPRGHEQYV. The CDR3 DNA is TGTGCCAGCAGCCCCAGGGGTCACGAGCAGTACGTC. V gene TRBV13 combines with J gene TRBJ2-7; tentatively, D is TRBD1 (6 bases). The V and J ends lost 5 bases and 5 bases respectively, with 10 bases between them. The CDR3 extends over 12 amino acids. Germline CDR1 is PRHDT and CDR2 is FYEKMQ (reference sequence).

In DNA, the CDR3 is TGTGCCAGCAGCATCGGGGGGAACGTCGCCGGGGAGCTGTTTTTT. This codes for CASSIGGNVAGELFF. V is TRBV27 and J is TRBJ2-2; 7 nucleotides match TRBD2. CDR1 and CDR2 from the germline V gene are MNHEY and SMNVEV (reference sequence). The CDR3 has 15 residues. V shed 6 bases and J 6 bases; nucleotides not matched to a gene: 10.

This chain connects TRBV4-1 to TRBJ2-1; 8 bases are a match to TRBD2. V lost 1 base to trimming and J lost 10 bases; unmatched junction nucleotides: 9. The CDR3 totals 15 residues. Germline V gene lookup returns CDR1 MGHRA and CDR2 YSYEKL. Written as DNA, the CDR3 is TGCGCCAGCAGCCAAGGCCCGGGACTAGGCCTGGAGCAGTTCTTC. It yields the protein CASSQGPGLGLEQFF.

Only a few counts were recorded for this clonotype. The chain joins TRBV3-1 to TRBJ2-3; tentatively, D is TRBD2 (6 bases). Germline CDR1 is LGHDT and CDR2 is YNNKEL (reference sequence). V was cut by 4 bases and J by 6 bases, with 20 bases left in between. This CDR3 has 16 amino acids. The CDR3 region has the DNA TGTGCCAGCAGCCTACGGGACTCCAGGGTGGTGGATACGCAGTATTTT. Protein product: CASSLRDSRVVDTQYF.

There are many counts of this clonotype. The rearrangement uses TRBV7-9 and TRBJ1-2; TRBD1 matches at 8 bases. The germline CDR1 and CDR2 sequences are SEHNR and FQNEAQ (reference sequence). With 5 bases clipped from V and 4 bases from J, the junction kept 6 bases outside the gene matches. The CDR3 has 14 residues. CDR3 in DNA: TGTGCCAGCAGCCAAGGGACAGGACCCTATGGCTACACCTTC. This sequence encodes CASSQGTGPYGYTF.

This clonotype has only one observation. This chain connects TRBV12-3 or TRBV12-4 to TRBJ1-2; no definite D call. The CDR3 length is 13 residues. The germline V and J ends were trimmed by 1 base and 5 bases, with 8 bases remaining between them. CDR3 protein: CASSLVPGYGYTF. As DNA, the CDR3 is TGTGCCAGCAGTTTAGTCCCGGGGTATGGCTACACCTTC.

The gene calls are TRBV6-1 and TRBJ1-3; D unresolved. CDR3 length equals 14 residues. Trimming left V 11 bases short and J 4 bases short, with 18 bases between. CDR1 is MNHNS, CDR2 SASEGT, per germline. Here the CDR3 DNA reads TGTGCCTCCTCATCGGACCCGGGGGGAAACACCATATATTTT. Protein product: CASSSDPGGNTIYF.

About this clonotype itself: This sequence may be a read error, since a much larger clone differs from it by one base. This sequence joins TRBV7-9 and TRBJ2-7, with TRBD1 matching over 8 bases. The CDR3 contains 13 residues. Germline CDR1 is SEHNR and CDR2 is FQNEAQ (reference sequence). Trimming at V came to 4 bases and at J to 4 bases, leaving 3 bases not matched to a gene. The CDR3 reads CASSCDRGYEQYF. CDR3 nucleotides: TGTGCCAGCAGCTGCGACAGGGGATACGAGCAGTACTTC.

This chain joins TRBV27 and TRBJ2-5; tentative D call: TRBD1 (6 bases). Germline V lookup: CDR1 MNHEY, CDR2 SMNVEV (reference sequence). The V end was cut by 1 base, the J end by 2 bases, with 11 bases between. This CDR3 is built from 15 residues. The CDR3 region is CASSLFQGIQETQYF. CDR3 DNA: TGTGCCAGCAGTTTATTCCAGGGGATTCAAGAGACCCAGTACTTC.

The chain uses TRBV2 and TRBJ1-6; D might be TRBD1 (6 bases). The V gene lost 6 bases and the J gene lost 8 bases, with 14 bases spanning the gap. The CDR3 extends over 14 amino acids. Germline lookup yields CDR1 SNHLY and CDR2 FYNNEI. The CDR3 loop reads CASRETGLYSPLHF. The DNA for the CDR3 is TGTGCCAGCAGAGAAACAGGGCTTTATTCACCCCTCCACTTT.

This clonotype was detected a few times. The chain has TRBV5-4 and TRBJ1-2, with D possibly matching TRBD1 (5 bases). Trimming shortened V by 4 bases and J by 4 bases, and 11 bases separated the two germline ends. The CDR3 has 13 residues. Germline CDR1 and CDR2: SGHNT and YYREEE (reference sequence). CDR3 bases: TGTGCCAGCAGCGGTCACAGGTCCTATGGCTACACCTTC. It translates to CASSGHRSYGYTF.

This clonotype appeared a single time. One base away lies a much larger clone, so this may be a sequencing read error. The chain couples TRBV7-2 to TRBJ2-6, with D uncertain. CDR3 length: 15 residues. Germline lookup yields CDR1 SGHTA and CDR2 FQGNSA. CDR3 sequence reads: CASSFRRSRANVLTF. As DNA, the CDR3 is TGTGCCAGCAGCTTCCGCCGCTCTAGGGCCAACGTCCTGACTTTC.

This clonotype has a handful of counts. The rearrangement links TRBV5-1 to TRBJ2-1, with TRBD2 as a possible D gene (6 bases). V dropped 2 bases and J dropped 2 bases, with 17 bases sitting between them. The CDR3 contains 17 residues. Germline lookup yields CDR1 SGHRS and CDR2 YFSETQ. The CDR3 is CASSLKPGTEPYNEQFF. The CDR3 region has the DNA TGCGCCAGCAGCTTAAAACCCGGGACTGAGCCCTACAATGAGCAGTTCTTC.

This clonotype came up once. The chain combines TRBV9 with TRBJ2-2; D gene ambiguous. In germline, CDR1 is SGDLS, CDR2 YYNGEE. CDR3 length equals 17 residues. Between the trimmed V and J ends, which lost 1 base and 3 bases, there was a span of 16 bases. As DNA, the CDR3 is TGTGCCAGCAGCGTACCCCCCCTACAGCCCGACACCGGGGAGCTGTTTTTT. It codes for CASSVPPLQPDTGELFF.

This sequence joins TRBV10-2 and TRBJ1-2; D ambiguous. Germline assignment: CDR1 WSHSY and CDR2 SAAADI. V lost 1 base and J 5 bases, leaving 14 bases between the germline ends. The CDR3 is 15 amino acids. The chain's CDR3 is CASSEFRINPYGYTF. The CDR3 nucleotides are TGCGCCAGCAGTGAGTTTCGGATAAATCCTTATGGCTACACCTTC.

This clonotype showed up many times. CDR3 region: CASSYDSGVYEQYV. In DNA, the CDR3 is TGTGCCAGCAGCTACGATAGCGGGGTCTACGAGCAGTACGTC. The chain combines TRBV7-8 with TRBJ2-7; TRBD2 matches at 8 bases. The germline V gene has CDR1 SGHVS and CDR2 FQNEAQ. Trimming took 4 bases from V and 3 from J; bases not matched to a gene: 5. The CDR3 sequence is 14 residues long.

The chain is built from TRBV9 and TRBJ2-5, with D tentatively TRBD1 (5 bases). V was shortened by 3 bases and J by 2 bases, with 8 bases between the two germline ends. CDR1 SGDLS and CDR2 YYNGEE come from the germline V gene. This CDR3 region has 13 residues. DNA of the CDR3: TGTGCCAGCAGCGCAAGGGGTCAAGAGACCCAGTACTTC. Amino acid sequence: CASSARGQETQYF.

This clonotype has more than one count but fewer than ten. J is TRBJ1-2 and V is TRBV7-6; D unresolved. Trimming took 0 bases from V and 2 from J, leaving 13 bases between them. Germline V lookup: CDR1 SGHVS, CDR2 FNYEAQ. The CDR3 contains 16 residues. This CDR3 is CASSLAAGPENYGYTF. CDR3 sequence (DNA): TGTGCCAGCAGCTTAGCTGCAGGACCAGAAAACTATGGCTACACCTTC. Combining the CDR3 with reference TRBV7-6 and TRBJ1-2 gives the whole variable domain GAGVSQSPRYKVTKRGQDVALRCDPISGHVSLYWYRQALGQGPEFLTYFNYEAQQDKSGLPNDRFSAERPEGSISTLTIQRTEQRDSAMYRCASSLAAGPENYGYTFGSGTRLTVV.

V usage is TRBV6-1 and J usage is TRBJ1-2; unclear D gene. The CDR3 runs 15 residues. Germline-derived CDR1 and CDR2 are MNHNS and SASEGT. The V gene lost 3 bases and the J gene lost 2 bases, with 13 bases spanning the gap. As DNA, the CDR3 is TGTGCCAGCAGTGACGGACCCAGACTGAACTATGGCTACACCTTC. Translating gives CASSDGPRLNYGYTF.

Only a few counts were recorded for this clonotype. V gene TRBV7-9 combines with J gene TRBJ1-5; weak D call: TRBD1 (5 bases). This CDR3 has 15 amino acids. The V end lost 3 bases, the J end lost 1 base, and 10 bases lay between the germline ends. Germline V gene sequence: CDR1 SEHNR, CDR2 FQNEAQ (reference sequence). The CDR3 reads CASSFEGLSNQPQHF. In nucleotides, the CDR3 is TGTGCCAGCAGCTTTGAGGGGCTGAGCAATCAGCCCCAGCATTTT.

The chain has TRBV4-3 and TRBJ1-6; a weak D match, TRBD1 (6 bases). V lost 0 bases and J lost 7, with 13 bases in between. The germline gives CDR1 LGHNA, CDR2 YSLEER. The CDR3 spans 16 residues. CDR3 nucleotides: TGCGCCAGCAGCCAAGAAAGAATGGACAGAAATTCACCCCTCCACTTT. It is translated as CASSQERMDRNSPLHF.